Below are 28 T cell receptor beta chains sequenced from a single sample in a study of T cells in Graves' hyperthyroidism and ophthalmopathy. TCR beta CDR3 regions were amplified from RNA transcripts. During a first-round RT-PCR of the TCR CDR3, the HTBI primer set was used. TCRdb reanalysed the multiplex PCR reads using MiXCR and keeps one entry per CDR3 protein. In the table there are some 300,000 distinct CDR3 sequences, roughly 19% of which are singletons. Sequencing was performed on blood. The receptors derive from a man aged 45-65 years with Graves' ophthalmopathy.

In this sample, this clonotype turned up a few times. This rearrangement joins TRBV18 to TRBJ2-6; 9 nucleotides match TRBD1. The trim removed 5 bases at V and 2 bases at J, leaving 4 bases unmatched. The length of the CDR3 is 16 residues. Germline V gives CDR1 KGHSH, CDR2 LQKENI. The CDR3 is CASSTGGFPGANVLTF. The CDR3 nucleotides are TGTGCCAGCTCAACAGGGGGCTTCCCTGGGGCCAACGTCCTGACTTTC.

This clonotype was detected only a few times. The chain has TRBV9 and TRBJ2-7, with D possibly being TRBD1 (5 bases). Germline CDR1 SGDLS, CDR2 YYNGEE. This CDR3 has 14 residues. V dropped 0 bases and J dropped 1 base, with 8 bases sitting between them. The CDR3 DNA follows: TGTGCCAGCAGCGTAGTGGACACTTCCTACGAGCAGTACTTC. It is translated as CASSVVDTSYEQYF.

The chain employs TRBV7-3 and TRBJ2-3, with D perhaps matching TRBD1 or TRBD2 (6 bases each). Looked up from germline, CDR1 is SGHTA and CDR2 is FQGTGA. The CDR3 extends over 12 amino acids. Deletions cut 6 bases from V and 5 bases from J, with 9 bases between. The CDR3 nucleotides read TGTGCCAGCAGTAGGGGGGTAGATACGCAGTATTTT. Translation gives CASSRGVDTQYF. Full variable domain (missing parts from reference TRBV7-3 and TRBJ2-3): GAGVSQTPSNKVTEKGKYVELRCDPISGHTALYWYRQSLGQGPEFLIYFQGTGAADDSGLPNDRFFAVRPEGSVSTLKIQRTERGDSAVYLCASSRGVDTQYFGPGTRLTVL.

This clonotype was recorded many times. The rearrangement links TRBV7-6 to TRBJ2-7, with 10 bases that match TRBD2. Germline V gives CDR1 SGHVS, CDR2 FNYEAQ. The CDR3 is 15 residues long. V lost 5 bases to trimming and J lost 4 bases; unmatched junction nucleotides: 8. CDR3 loop: CASSPASGSAYEQYF. The CDR3 DNA is TGTGCCAGCAGCCCAGCTAGCGGGAGCGCGTACGAGCAGTACTTC.

This clonotype was counted a few times. The chain uses TRBV29-1 and TRBJ2-4, with a tentative D call TRBD1 (6 bases). Trimming left V 5 bases short and J 9 bases short, with 11 bases between. Germline V gene lookup returns CDR1 SQVTM and CDR2 ANQGSEA. The CDR3 consists of 11 residues. The CDR3 spells CSVRDNGIQYF. The CDR3 nucleotides are TGCAGCGTTAGGGACAATGGCATTCAGTACTTC.

This clonotype has a count of ten or more. The genes are TRBV28 and TRBJ2-3; 7 bases agree with TRBD2. V shed 6 bases and J 0 bases; nucleotides not matched to a gene: 9. The CDR3 has 16 residues. Germline values: CDR1 MDHEN, CDR2 SYDVKM. CDR3 nucleotide sequence: TGTGCCAGCAGGCTAGCGGCACCGCTTAGCACAGATACGCAGTATTTT. It specifies CASRLAAPLSTDTQYF.

Ten or more counts support this clonotype. The junction differs from germline at one of its ends, possibly a read error. V gene TRBV5-1 combines with J gene TRBJ2-7; maybe TRBD1 (5 bases). This CDR3 spans 13 amino acids. Germline V gene lookup returns CDR1 SGHRS and CDR2 YFSETQ. The CDR3 spells CASSQDMAYEQYF. CDR3 DNA: TGCGCCAGCAGCCAGGACATGGCATACGAGCAATACTTC.

This clonotype occurred many times. The CDR3 spells CASSPTGEGYGYTF. CDR3 DNA: TGTGCCAGCAGCCCGACAGGGGAGGGGTATGGCTACACCTTC. The chain has TRBV7-3 and TRBJ1-2, with 8 positions matching TRBD1. Trimming at V came to 5 bases and at J to 5 bases, leaving 7 bases not matched to a gene. Germline V gives CDR1 SGHTA, CDR2 FQGTGA. This CDR3 has 14 amino acids.

This clonotype has a handful of counts. The rearrangement joins TRBV6-1 to TRBJ2-3; the match to TRBD2 covers 12 bases. The ends lost 7 bases at V and 4 bases at J; junction bases unmatched: 9. Per germline, CDR1 MNHNS and CDR2 SASEGT. This CDR3 has 16 residues. CDR3 protein: CASKVEASGRADTQYF. The CDR3 nucleotides read TGTGCCAGCAAAGTGGAGGCTAGCGGGAGGGCAGATACGCAGTATTTT.

The V and J genes are TRBV6-2 or TRBV6-3 and TRBJ2-2; 9 bases match TRBD2. The CDR3 sequence is 17 residues long. The ends lost 6 bases at V and 0 bases at J; junction bases unmatched: 8. The germline gives CDR1 MNHEY, CDR2 SVGEGT. The CDR3 here is CASSWTGGRANTGELFF. In DNA, the CDR3 is TGTGCCAGCAGCTGGACTGGCGGGAGGGCGAACACCGGGGAGCTGTTTTTT.

J is TRBJ2-6 and V is TRBV27; tentative D call: TRBD2 (7 bases). The germline gives CDR1 MNHEY, CDR2 SMNVEV (reference sequence). The V and J ends lost 3 bases and 2 bases respectively, with 11 bases between them. This CDR3 is 16 amino acids long. The CDR3 nucleotides are TGTGCCAGCAGTTTTGGGGGGGCGCCTGGGGCCAACGTCCTGACTTTC. Translating gives CASSFGGAPGANVLTF. Full variable domain (remainder filled in from reference TRBV27 and TRBJ2-6): EAQVTQNPRYLITVTGKKLTVTCSQNMNHEYMSWYRQDPGLGLRQIYYSMNVEVTDKGDVPEGYKVSRKEKRNFPLILESPSPNQTSLYFCASSFGGAPGANVLTFGAGSRLTVL.

Of note for this clonotype: A much bigger clone sits one base away, suggesting this may be a read error. The genes are TRBV7-2 and TRBJ2-7; 9 bases match TRBD2. This CDR3 has 15 amino acids. Germline CDR1 reads SGHTA; CDR2 reads FQGNSA. V shed 2 bases and J 2 bases; nucleotides not matched to a gene: 4. CDR3 sequence: CASSLKTSGTYEQYF. In DNA form, the CDR3 reads TGTGCCAGCAGCTTAAAGACTAGCGGTACCTACGAGCAGTACTTC.

This clonotype was counted ten times or more. The V and J genes are TRBV11-3 and TRBJ2-1; no reliable D call. CDR3 size: 12 residues. Germline CDR1 and CDR2: SGHNT and YENEEA. V lost 4 bases to trimming and J lost 9 bases, with 10 bases between them. CDR3 region: CASSSSRVEQFF. The DNA for the CDR3 is TGTGCCAGCAGCTCAAGCCGGGTTGAGCAGTTCTTC.

This clonotype came up many times. The chain recombines TRBV7-9 with TRBJ2-1; tentative D call: TRBD1 (5 bases). Germline loops: CDR1 SEHNR, CDR2 FQNEAQ (reference sequence). The CDR3 is 13 amino acids. Trimming left V 5 bases short and J 10 bases short, with 15 bases between. CDR3 sequence (DNA): TGTGCCAGCAGCCCGGACACCCCGAGGGAGCAGTTCTTC. Residues: CASSPDTPREQFF.

In this sample, this clonotype turned up many times. This chain uses TRBV20-1 with TRBJ1-4; 10 bases line up with TRBD1. CDR1 is DFQATT and CDR2 is SNEGSKA in the germline V gene (reference sequence). V trimming: 4 bases; J trimming: 0 bases; junction bases outside the gene matches: 8. CDR3 size: 17 residues. This CDR3 is CSATGTGAPSTNEKLFF. The CDR3 nucleotides read TGCAGTGCTACCGGGACAGGGGCCCCCTCAACTAATGAAAAACTGTTTTTT.

This clonotype was seen at least ten times. The chain is built from TRBV30 and TRBJ1-1; tentative D call: TRBD1 (5 bases). Germline CDR1 is GTSNPN and CDR2 is SVGIG (reference sequence). Between the trimmed V and J ends, which lost 3 bases and 2 bases, there was a span of 16 bases. This CDR3 region has 15 residues. The DNA of the CDR3 is TGTGCCTGGAGCTTATGGGGGGTAAGAAACACTGAAGCTTTCTTT. This gives the protein CAWSLWGVRNTEAFF.

This clonotype appeared a few times. The J gene is TRBJ2-2, the V gene TRBV6-1, with 9 positions matching TRBD1. This CDR3 has 15 residues. J lost 2 bases, V lost 6 bases, and 4 bases had no gene match. In germline, CDR1 is MNHNS, CDR2 SASEGT. For the CDR3, the DNA is TGTGCCAGCAGCCAGGACAGGGGCAACACCGGGGAGCTGTTTTTT. Amino acid sequence: CASSQDRGNTGELFF.

The sample holds a few counts of this clonotype. The chain has TRBV9 and TRBJ2-2; 10 positions agree with TRBD2. V shed 0 bases and J 3 bases; nucleotides not matched to a gene: 2. Germline V gene data show CDR1 as SGDLS and CDR2 as YYNGEE. The CDR3 is 16 residues long. The chain's CDR3 is CASSVGLAGDTGELFF. The CDR3 DNA sequence: TGTGCCAGCAGCGTAGGTCTAGCGGGAGACACCGGGGAGCTGTTTTTT.

A note on this clonotype: A read error may explain this, as a much larger clone is one base away. This sequence joins TRBV28 and TRBJ2-7; no definite D call. The CDR3 is 12 amino acids. In germline, CDR1 is MDHEN, CDR2 SYDVKM. Trimming took 5 bases from V and 5 from J, leaving 10 bases between them. The CDR3: CASSTTLHEQYF. Written as DNA, the CDR3 is TGTGCCAGCAGTACCACACTCCACGAGCAGTACTTC.

The gene calls are TRBV6-1 and TRBJ2-2; D is tentatively TRBD1 or TRBD2 (5 bases each). V was clipped by 6 bases and J by 5 bases, with 16 bases between them. This CDR3 is 15 amino acids long. Germline CDR1 is MNHNS and CDR2 is SASEGT. Written as DNA, the CDR3 is TGTGCCAGCAGAAGGGGAGTCGTTGGTACCGGGGAGCTGTTTTTT. Amino acid sequence: CASRRGVVGTGELFF.

This chain connects TRBV7-9 to TRBJ2-3; D possibly corresponds to TRBD2 (5 bases). The germline CDR1 and CDR2 sequences are SEHNR and FQNEAQ (reference sequence). The V end was cut by 1 base, the J end by 5 bases, with 16 bases between. The CDR3 spans 16 residues. The CDR3 sequence: CASSLVGRGRGDTQYF. CDR3 in DNA: TGTGCCAGCAGCTTAGTAGGTAGAGGGCGAGGAGATACGCAGTATTTT.

A few counts support this clonotype. The rearrangement joins TRBV29-1 to TRBJ2-7; D is possibly TRBD2 (5 bases). This CDR3 has 18 residues. Germline lookup yields CDR1 SQVTM and CDR2 ANQGSEA. With 2 bases removed from V and 3 bases from J, the gap between germline ends came to 26 bases. This CDR3 reads CSVEIGVSRLLGYYEQYF. CDR3 DNA: TGCAGCGTTGAAATAGGAGTTTCAAGACTACTCGGGTACTACGAGCAGTACTTC.

V gene TRBV7-9 combines with J gene TRBJ2-5, with a tentative D call TRBD1 (6 bases). CDR3 length: 13 amino acids. V lost 5 bases, J lost 4 bases, and 11 bases lay in between. Per germline, CDR1 SEHNR and CDR2 FQNEAQ (reference sequence). In DNA form, the CDR3 reads TGTGCCAGCAGCGTGGGACATTCAGAGACCCAGTACTTC. Its protein product is CASSVGHSETQYF.

The sample holds a few counts of this clonotype. The V gene is TRBV27, the J gene TRBJ2-2, with TRBD2 as a possible D gene (5 bases). This CDR3 contains 17 residues. CDR1 MNHEY and CDR2 SMNVEV come from the germline V gene (reference sequence). V shed 6 bases and J shed 6 bases, with 23 bases lying between them. The CDR3 region has the DNA TGTGCCAGCAGGTCCCTGACCCGCGGGCAAATGGCCGGGGAGCTGTTTTTT. Its protein product is CASRSLTRGQMAGELFF.

This clonotype was recorded many times. The chain couples TRBV11-2 to TRBJ2-1, with no clear D. With 5 bases removed from V and 5 bases from J, the gap between germline ends came to 16 bases. Germline V gene sequence: CDR1 SGHAT, CDR2 FQNNGV. CDR3 size: 15 residues. CDR3 nucleotides: TGTGCCAGCAGCCCTAGGGCCGGGTCCAACAATGAGCAGTTCTTC. Its protein product is CASSPRAGSNNEQFF.

The chain is built from TRBV7-6 and TRBJ2-7; D perhaps matches TRBD2 (5 bases). The CDR3 is 16 amino acids. CDR1 and CDR2 (germline): SGHVS, FNYEAQ. Trimming removed 0 bases from V and 1 base from J, with 13 bases in between. CDR3 residues: CASSLASGSVSYEQYF. The CDR3 DNA sequence: TGTGCCAGCAGCTTAGCGTCGGGGAGCGTGTCCTACGAGCAGTACTTC.

Only a few counts were recorded for this clonotype. The chain couples TRBV28 to TRBJ2-2, with a tentative D call TRBD1 (5 bases). CDR1 is MDHEN and CDR2 is SYDVKM in the germline V gene. With 3 bases removed from V and 1 base from J, the gap between germline ends came to 12 bases. This CDR3 spans 16 amino acids. The CDR3 protein is CASSLEPQGNTGELFF. The CDR3 nucleotides read TGTGCCAGCAGTTTGGAGCCTCAGGGGAACACCGGGGAGCTGTTTTTT.

The sample holds many counts of this clonotype. The chain combines TRBV5-6 with TRBJ2-1, with D uncertain. The CDR3 consists of 14 residues. V shed 0 bases and J shed 8 bases, with 12 bases lying between them. Germline assignment: CDR1 SGHDT and CDR2 YYEEEE. CDR3 residues: CASSLGASWDEQFF. The CDR3 nucleotides are TGTGCCAGCAGCTTGGGGGCTAGTTGGGATGAGCAGTTCTTC.